The 2 T cell receptor beta chains below come from one sample, sequenced in a study of blood T cell repertoires in COVID-19. Assay used: immunoSEQ multiplex PCR; TCRdb lists only in-frame clones, some missing. The sample holds 160,000 or so clones; 78% are singletons and the top ten take roughly 14%. The sequenced sample was peripheral blood. The receptors shown here come from a woman aged 80 or older with acute or convalescent COVID-19.

Worth noting for this clone: One junction end does not reproduce the germline sequence, and a read error may be involved. The chain joins TRBV7-7 to TRBJ1-1; tentative D call: TRBD1 (5 bases). Germline CDR1 and CDR2: SSHAT and FNYEAQ (reference sequence). The CDR3 spans 15 residues. The CDR3 DNA reads TGTGCTAGCAACCAACGGGGGGGTTTGAACACTGAAGCTTTCTTT. Amino acid sequence: CASNQRGGLNTEAFF.

This chain uses TRBV28 with TRBJ2-7, with D possibly being TRBD1 (6 bases). CDR1 is MDHEN, CDR2 SYDVKM, per germline. CDR3 length: 19 residues. The CDR3 DNA sequence: TGTGCTAGCGAACCTCCACCTGGACAGAGGGTTTGGTCTGCCTACGAGCAGTACTTC. It is translated as CASEPPPGQRVWSAYEQYF.